The next 25 T cell receptor beta chains were all read from a single sample in a study of blood T cell repertoires in COVID-19 (dated by TCRdb to the early 2020s). The library was produced with the immunoSEQ multiplex PCR assay. The table was pulled from immuneACCESS by TCRdb, which kept in-frame rearrangements only. Such tables lose some clones; where checked, under half of the loss comes from unresolved V genes, and the rest has no known cause. A total of around 250,000 clones appear in this sample, approximately 91% of them only once. Jointly, the top ten make up 1.2% of the sample. Sequenced material: PBMCs or T cells enriched from blood (not recorded which). The receptors here all came from a human donor in a cohort exposed to, infected with or recovered from COVID-19 (not recorded which). The donor label of this sample is uncertain.

The chain joins TRBV6-5 to TRBJ2-5; 7 bases are a match to TRBD2. V gave up 6 bases and J gave up 10 bases; unmatched junction bases: 11. The CDR3 has 13 amino acids. CDR1 and CDR2 from the germline V gene are MNHEY and SVGAGI. The CDR3: CASRGTMVMSQYF. For the CDR3, the DNA is TGTGCCAGCAGGGGGACTATGGTCATGAGCCAGTACTTC.

The rearrangement uses TRBV9 and TRBJ2-7, with D uncertain. The CDR3 runs to 14 residues. The germline V gene has CDR1 SGDLS and CDR2 YYNGEE. With 4 bases removed from V and 2 bases from J, the gap between germline ends came to 13 bases. CDR3 DNA: TGTGCCAGCAGCCCGCGTGCGGATACCTACGAGCAGTACTTC. It encodes CASSPRADTYEQYF.

The chain employs TRBV27 and TRBJ2-1; tentative D call: TRBD2 (5 bases). Germline V CDR1 and CDR2: MNHEY, SMNVEV (reference sequence). V lost 5 bases and J 2 bases, leaving 16 bases between the germline ends. The CDR3 runs to 16 residues. The CDR3 here is CASSRIRTHAYNEQFF. In DNA, the CDR3 is TGTGCCAGCAGTAGAATCCGGACTCACGCCTACAATGAGCAGTTCTTC.

This clone was seen just once. The V gene is TRBV6-5, the J gene TRBJ1-3; the match to TRBD1 covers 8 bases. The J segment lost 0 bases and the V segment lost 5 bases, leaving 3 bases of the junction unmatched. The CDR3 length is 15 residues. Germline values: CDR1 MNHEY, CDR2 SVGAGI. CDR3 nucleotides: TGTGCCAGCAGTCGACAGGGGTACTCTGGAAACACCATATATTTT. Translation gives CASSRQGYSGNTIYF.

The V and J genes are TRBV7-2 and TRBJ2-1; 10 nucleotides match TRBD2. Germline CDR1 is SGHTA and CDR2 is FQGNSA. V shed 3 bases and J 4 bases; nucleotides not matched to a gene: 9. The length of the CDR3 is 17 residues. The CDR3 DNA follows: TGTGCCAGCAGCTTCGGTCCTAGCGGGGGATCGTACAATGAGCAGTTCTTC. Amino acid sequence: CASSFGPSGGSYNEQFF.

This chain uses TRBV10-3 with TRBJ1-2, with unresolved D. This CDR3 contains 12 residues. CDR1 and CDR2 (germline): ENHRY, SYGVKD. V was shortened by 7 bases and J by 6 bases, with 12 bases between the two germline ends. For the CDR3, the DNA is TGTGCCATCACTGCGGGTCTGAATGGCTACACCTTC. Translating it yields CAITAGLNGYTF.

The chain is built from TRBV18 and TRBJ1-5; tentatively, D is TRBD1 (6 bases). CDR3 length equals 15 residues. The V and J ends lost 3 bases and 6 bases respectively, with 15 bases between them. The germline CDR1 and CDR2 sequences are KGHSH and LQKENI. The CDR3 loop is CASSPWDNPSQPQHF. DNA of the CDR3: TGTGCCAGCTCACCCTGGGACAATCCTAGTCAGCCCCAGCATTTT. Full variable domain (missing parts from reference TRBV18 and TRBJ1-5): NAGVMQNPRHLVRRRGQEARLRCSPMKGHSHVYWYRQLPEEGLKFMVYLQKENIIDESGMPKERFSAEFPKEGPSILRIQQVVRGDSAAYFCASSPWDNPSQPQHFGDGTRLSIL.

V is TRBV28 and J is TRBJ2-1; 7 positions match TRBD2. CDR1 is MDHEN and CDR2 is SYDVKM in the germline V gene. V shed 4 bases and J 0 bases; nucleotides not matched to a gene: 6. This CDR3 has 16 amino acids. CDR3 nucleotides: TGTGCCAGCAGTTCCGCAGCGGGGAGCTCCTACAATGAGCAGTTCTTC. This gives the protein CASSSAAGSSYNEQFF.

In DNA form, the CDR3 reads TGTGCCAGTAGCCCGGGGGACTGGGAGACCCAGTACTTC. It encodes CASSPGDWETQYF. The V call is TRBV19, the J call TRBJ2-5, with D perhaps TRBD2 (6 bases). There are 13 residues in the CDR3. CDR1 LNHDA and CDR2 SQIVND come from the germline V gene (reference sequence). V was shortened by 6 bases and J by 5 bases, with 13 bases between the two germline ends. The entire variable domain, with the rest obtained from reference TRBV19 and TRBJ2-5, is as follows: DGGITQSPKYLFRKEGQNVTLSCEQNLNHDAMYWYRQDPGQGLRLIYYSQIVNDFQKGDIAEGYSVSREKKESFPLTVTSAQKNPTAFYLCASSPGDWETQYFGPGTRLLVL.

This rearrangement joins TRBV28 to TRBJ2-1; D is uncertain. The CDR3 has 13 residues. Germline V CDR1 and CDR2: MDHEN, SYDVKM. V was pared by 5 bases and J by 4 bases, with 9 bases between. The CDR3 loop is CASSGVGYNEQFF. The CDR3 DNA is TGTGCCAGCAGTGGAGTTGGGTACAATGAGCAGTTCTTC.

The J gene is TRBJ1-5, the V gene TRBV6-6; 9 nucleotides align to TRBD1. Germline V lookup: CDR1 MNHNY, CDR2 SVGAGI (reference sequence). The CDR3 extends over 16 amino acids. V lost 5 bases and J lost 2; bases outside the gene matches: 7. The CDR3 bases are TGTGCCAGCAGTCTGGGACAGGGAGGTGGCAATCAGCCCCAGCATTTT. Translated, it gives CASSLGQGGGNQPQHF.

The V call is TRBV11-2, the J call TRBJ2-7, with 13 bases matching TRBD2. J lost 2 bases, V lost 3 bases, and 1 base had no gene match. There are 15 residues in the CDR3. In germline, CDR1 is SGHAT, CDR2 FQNNGV. In nucleotides, the CDR3 is TGTGCCAGCAGCTTCGGGACTAGCGGGGCCTACGAGCAGTACTTC. As protein: CASSFGTSGAYEQYF.

About this clone: The DNA is omitted, as the CDR3 cannot be located on it reliably, and the CDR3 follows TCRdb's listing. This chain connects TRBV6-2 or TRBV6-3 to TRBJ2-3; no DNA check was done on the table's D call, TRBD2. The CDR3 numbers 19 amino acids, ends counted. CDR1 and CDR2 (germline): MNHEY, SVGEGT. CDR3 protein: CASRPLQRWRGLSTDTQYF.

The chain links TRBV27 to TRBJ1-2; 8 bases map to TRBD1. Trimming at V came to 5 bases and at J to 1 base, leaving 6 bases not matched to a gene. CDR1 is MNHEY and CDR2 is SMNVEV in the germline V gene (reference sequence). The CDR3 has 15 amino acids. CDR3 sequence: CASSPRTGNNYGYTF. For the CDR3, the DNA is TGTGCCAGCAGTCCACGGACAGGGAATAACTATGGCTACACCTTC.

V and J are TRBV4-3 and TRBJ1-2; D unresolved. The germline V gene encodes CDR1 LGHNA and CDR2 YSLEER. The CDR3 covers 15 residues. Trimming removed 0 bases from V and 4 bases from J, with 12 bases in between. In nucleotides, the CDR3 is TGCGCCAGCAGCCAAGATAGGCAGGCCATCTATGGCTACACCTTC. It is translated as CASSQDRQAIYGYTF.

The rearrangement joins TRBV5-1 to TRBJ2-7; tentatively, D is TRBD1 (6 bases). V was trimmed by 4 bases and J by 5 bases, leaving 16 bases between them. The CDR3 is made up of 14 amino acids. Germline V gene data show CDR1 as SGHRS and CDR2 as YFSETQ. The CDR3 spells CASSLYRESHEQYF. The CDR3 DNA reads TGCGCCAGCAGCCTGTACAGGGAATCCCACGAGCAGTACTTC.

This clone was seen a few times. The genes are TRBV6-5 and TRBJ1-1, with TRBD1 as a possible D gene (6 bases). V lost 6 bases, J lost 0 bases, and 8 bases lay in between. Germline V gene sequence: CDR1 MNHEY, CDR2 SVGAGI. CDR3 length: 13 residues. The CDR3 is CASRQGMNTEAFF. CDR3 bases: TGTGCCAGCAGACAGGGTATGAACACTGAAGCTTTCTTT.

The gene calls are TRBV27 and TRBJ1-2; 8 bases map to TRBD1. Germline V gene sequence: CDR1 MNHEY, CDR2 SMNVEV (reference sequence). The CDR3 covers 14 residues. The V segment lost 5 bases and the J segment 5 bases; nucleotides outside the gene matches: 7. The CDR3 region is CASSPRQGLYGYTF. CDR3 coding DNA: TGTGCCAGCAGTCCCCGACAGGGGTTATATGGCTACACCTTC.

The chain carries TRBV5-4 and TRBJ2-7; 13 bases line up with TRBD2. J gave up 3 bases and V 1 base, and 4 bases lay outside the gene matches. Germline V gene lookup returns CDR1 SGHNT and CDR2 YYREEE (reference sequence). CDR3 size: 16 residues. CDR3 sequence (DNA): TGTGCCAGCAGCTTGTGGGGGACTAGCGGGGTCTACGAGCAGTACTTC. Protein product: CASSLWGTSGVYEQYF.

The V call is TRBV5-1, the J call TRBJ2-7, with 11 bases identical to TRBD2. After removal of 1 base from V and 6 bases from J, the junction contained 12 bases not matched to a gene. This CDR3 is 17 amino acids long. Germline lookup yields CDR1 SGHRS and CDR2 YFSETQ. The CDR3: CASSLYGLAGSGVEQYF. CDR3 DNA: TGCGCCAGCAGCTTGTATGGACTAGCGGGCTCAGGGGTCGAGCAGTACTTC.

Only a few counts were recorded for this clone. V gene TRBV6-1 combines with J gene TRBJ1-3; no reliable D call. CDR3 length equals 17 residues. V dropped 1 base and J dropped 0 bases, with 13 bases sitting between them. Per the germline V gene, CDR1 is MNHNS and CDR2 is SASEGT. For the CDR3, the DNA is TGTGCCAGCAGTGAAGGGTTATTGGGCAACTCTGGAAACACCATATATTTT. Amino acids: CASSEGLLGNSGNTIYF.

This chain links TRBV4-3 with TRBJ1-6, with no clear D. V lost 1 base and J 0 bases, leaving 10 bases between the germline ends. The CDR3 is made up of 17 amino acids. CDR1 is LGHNA, CDR2 YSLEER, per germline. The CDR3 spells CASSQAVQSSYNSPLHF. In nucleotides, the CDR3 is TGCGCCAGCAGCCAAGCAGTACAGAGCTCCTATAATTCACCCCTCCACTTT.

The rearrangement links TRBV19 to TRBJ1-1, with 7 nucleotides matching TRBD1. Germline trimming cut 5 bases from V and 0 bases from J; bases unmatched to any gene: 3. The CDR3 sequence is 14 residues long. Per the germline V gene, CDR1 is LNHDA and CDR2 is SQIVND (reference sequence). The CDR3 DNA sequence: TGTGCCAGTAGTTGGGGACAGTTGAACACTGAAGCTTTCTTT. The encoded protein is CASSWGQLNTEAFF. The variable domain in full, completed from reference TRBV19 and TRBJ1-1, reads DGGITQSPKYLFRKEGQNVTLSCEQNLNHDAMYWYRQDPGQGLRLIYYSQIVNDFQKGDIAEGYSVSREKKESFPLTVTSAQKNPTAFYLCASSWGQLNTEAFFGQGTRLTVV.

The rearrangement uses TRBV29-1 and TRBJ1-3, with TRBD1 identical over 8 bases. V lost 6 bases, J lost 3 bases, and 7 bases stayed unmatched. Germline V gene sequence: CDR1 SQVTM, CDR2 ANQGSEA. The CDR3 runs 14 residues. The CDR3 sequence is CSVEIQGDGNTIYF. CDR3 sequence (DNA): TGCAGCGTCGAGATACAGGGGGATGGAAACACCATATATTTT.

The chain has TRBV30 and TRBJ2-1, with 10 bases matching TRBD2. The CDR3 consists of 14 residues. The germline gives CDR1 GTSNPN, CDR2 SVGIG (reference sequence). V lost 2 bases, J lost 6 bases, and 4 bases stayed unmatched. DNA of the CDR3: TGTGCCTGGAGTATCCAGCGGGGGGGCAATGAGCAGTTCTTC. Residues: CAWSIQRGGNEQFF. The whole variable domain, filled in from reference TRBV30 and TRBJ2-1, reads SQTIHQWPATLVQPVGSPLSLECTVEGTSNPNLYWYRQAAGRGLQLLFYSVGIGQISSEVPQNLSASRPQDRQFILSSKKLLLSDSGFYLCAWSIQRGGNEQFFGPGTRLTVL.